The 26 T cell receptor beta chains listed next were all sequenced from one sample in a study of CD8+CD57+ T cells in acquired aplastic anemia. By flow cytometry, patients selected for sequencing had shown an expansion of CD8+CD57+ cells. Using genomic DNA as the template, TCR beta VDJ and CDR3 profiling was carried out. TCRdb reanalysed the reads using MiXCR and keeps one entry per CDR3 protein. The sample has around 200,000 distinct CDR3 sequences, less than 50% seen once. What was sequenced was sorted CD4+, CD8+, or CD8+CD57+ T cells (not recorded which) from PBMCs. Receptors were obtained from a human donor with aplastic anemia.

This chain uses TRBV15 with TRBJ1-1, with no clear D. This CDR3 comprises 14 residues. Trimming shortened V by 2 bases and J by 1 base, and 8 bases separated the two germline ends. Germline V gene sequence: CDR1 LNHNV, CDR2 YYDKDF (reference sequence). CDR3 amino acids: CATSRSRSNTEAFF. CDR3 sequence (DNA): TGTGCCACCAGCAGAAGCAGGTCGAACACTGAAGCTTTCTTT.

This rearrangement joins TRBV7-2 to TRBJ1-2, with D tentatively TRBD1 (6 bases). The CDR3 has 13 residues. The V gene's germline CDR1 is SGHTA and CDR2 FQGNSA. Trimming shortened V by 2 bases and J by 7 bases, and 11 bases separated the two germline ends. The CDR3 loop is CASSLKQGVGYTF. The CDR3 region has the DNA TGTGCCAGCAGCTTAAAACAGGGCGTTGGCTACACCTTC.

This clonotype was detected many times. This chain joins TRBV7-8 and TRBJ1-5; D uncertain. Germline lookup yields CDR1 SGHVS and CDR2 FQNEAQ. The CDR3 extends over 13 amino acids. Trimming stripped 2 bases from V and 2 bases from J, with 4 bases between. CDR3 region: CASSLRRNQPQHF. DNA of the CDR3: TGTGCCAGCAGCTTACGGCGCAATCAGCCCCAGCATTTT.

By sample fraction, this clonotype is medium-sized. The chain joins TRBV19 to TRBJ2-7, with TRBD2 identical over 7 bases. V dropped 3 bases and J dropped 4; count of bases not matched to a gene: 3. Germline V gene lookup returns CDR1 LNHDA and CDR2 SQIVND (reference sequence). This CDR3 region has 13 residues. CDR3 nucleotide sequence: TGTGCCAGTAGTATGGGAGGGAAGTACGAGCAGTACTTC. It encodes CASSMGGKYEQYF. The variable domain in full, completed from reference TRBV19 and TRBJ2-7, reads DGGITQSPKYLFRKEGQNVTLSCEQNLNHDAMYWYRQDPGQGLRLIYYSQIVNDFQKGDIAEGYSVSREKKESFPLTVTSAQKNPTAFYLCASSMGGKYEQYFGPGTRLTVT.

The genes are TRBV9 and TRBJ2-3, with 9 nucleotides matching TRBD2. The CDR3 runs 18 residues. CDR1 and CDR2 (germline): SGDLS, YYNGEE. V was pared by 0 bases and J by 3 bases, with 11 bases of the junction left unmatched. The CDR3 protein is CASSVEGVGTSKTDTQYF. CDR3 coding DNA: TGTGCCAGCAGCGTAGAGGGTGTGGGGACTAGCAAAACAGATACGCAGTATTTT.

This clonotype was recorded many times. The V gene is TRBV6-5, the J gene TRBJ1-6; D is unresolved. CDR1 MNHEY and CDR2 SVGAGI come from the germline V gene. The V gene lost 10 bases and the J gene lost 4 bases, with 11 bases spanning the gap. The CDR3 length is 13 residues. The CDR3 region has the DNA TGTGCCACAAGGTCCGGGTATAATTCACCCCTCCACTTT. Translating it yields CATRSGYNSPLHF.

The chain has TRBV6-6 and TRBJ1-3, with TRBD1 identical over 9 bases. This CDR3 has 14 amino acids. J lost 8 bases, V lost 0 bases, and 2 bases had no gene match. Germline CDR1 reads MNHNY; CDR2 reads SVGAGI (reference sequence). CDR3 sequence: CASSYSGQGHTIYF. CDR3 DNA: TGTGCCAGCAGTTACTCAGGACAGGGGCACACCATATATTTT.

The CDR3 sequence is CASSQEMVAGGKDTQYF. DNA of the CDR3: TGCGCCAGCAGCCAAGAAATGGTCGCGGGGGGTAAAGATACGCAGTATTTT. The chain combines TRBV4-1 with TRBJ2-3; 8 nucleotides line up with TRBD2. The germline gives CDR1 MGHRA, CDR2 YSYEKL. With 0 bases clipped from V and 5 bases from J, the junction kept 10 bases outside the gene matches. The CDR3 consists of 17 residues.

The J gene is TRBJ2-7, the V gene TRBV7-3, with TRBD1 matching 9 bases. Per germline, CDR1 SGHTA and CDR2 FQGTGA. Trimming removed 2 bases from V and 1 base from J; junction bases left unmatched: 3. The CDR3 totals 15 residues. The CDR3 loop is CASSLEDRGSYEQYF. The CDR3 DNA reads TGTGCCAGCAGCTTAGAGGACAGGGGATCCTACGAGCAGTACTTC.

This clonotype was seen repeatedly, ten times or more. This chain uses TRBV6-6 with TRBJ2-7; TRBD1 is a possible D gene (6 bases). V was pared by 0 bases and J by 3 bases, with 12 bases between. Germline CDR1 is MNHNY and CDR2 is SVGAGI (reference sequence). CDR3 length: 15 amino acids. The CDR3 coding sequence is TGTGCCAGCAGTTACTCGAGCATAGGGGGCTACGAGCAGTACTTC. Encoded protein: CASSYSSIGGYEQYF.

The CDR3 reads CASDLTGWTNQPQHF. The CDR3 DNA reads as TGCGCCAGTGATCTGACAGGGTGGACCAATCAGCCCCAGCATTTT. The chain joins TRBV10-2 to TRBJ1-5; 7 bases map to TRBD1. The germline V gene encodes CDR1 WSHSY and CDR2 SAAADI. With 9 bases clipped from V and 3 bases from J, the junction kept 11 bases outside the gene matches. CDR3 length: 15 amino acids.

The chain uses TRBV7-2 and TRBJ2-7, with D unresolved. Trimming cost V 0 bases and J 1 base, with 7 bases left between them. This CDR3 is 14 amino acids long. Looked up from germline, CDR1 is SGHTA and CDR2 is FQGNSA. This CDR3 reads CASSLARVSYEQYF. DNA for the CDR3: TGTGCCAGCAGCTTAGCCCGCGTTTCCTACGAGCAGTACTTC.

This clonotype was observed at least ten times. The CDR3 region is CSAMFTGGTYEQYF. The CDR3 DNA sequence: TGCAGTGCTATGTTTACAGGGGGAACCTACGAGCAGTACTTC. The rearrangement joins TRBV20-1 to TRBJ2-7, with 8 bases identical to TRBD1. Germline V gene lookup returns CDR1 DFQATT and CDR2 SNEGSKA (reference sequence). This CDR3 spans 14 amino acids. V dropped 4 bases and J dropped 2; count of bases not matched to a gene: 7.

This clonotype was detected a few times. Given a much more abundant clone one base away, this may be a read error. The chain links TRBV4-1 to TRBJ2-1; D is possibly TRBD2 (5 bases). The CDR3 runs to 16 residues. Germline-derived CDR1 and CDR2 are MGHRA and YSYEKL. CDR3: CASIRVPGDTYNGQFF. In nucleotides, the CDR3 is TGCGCCAGCATAAGGGTCCCCGGGGATACCTACAATGGGCAGTTCTTC.

This chain links TRBV2 with TRBJ2-5; 7 bases map to TRBD2. V lost 4 bases to trimming and J lost 5 bases; unmatched junction nucleotides: 7. Germline CDR1 SNHLY, CDR2 FYNNEI. The CDR3 sequence is 14 residues long. CDR3 loop: CASSAGGGAETQYF. In DNA form, the CDR3 reads TGTGCCAGCAGTGCCGGCGGGGGAGCGGAGACCCAGTACTTC. Supplemented by reference TRBV2 and TRBJ2-5, the full variable domain reads EPEVTQTPSHQVTQMGQEVILRCVPISNHLYFYWYRQILGQKVEFLVSFYNNEISEKSEIFDDQFSVERPDGSNFTLKIRSTKLEDSAMYFCASSAGGGAETQYFGPGTRLLVL.

This clonotype was recorded many times. The CDR3 loop reads CASSPDRGLVADTQYF. CDR3 bases: TGTGCCAGCAGCCCGGACAGGGGGTTGGTGGCAGATACGCAGTATTTT. This chain connects TRBV6-1 to TRBJ2-3, with 10 bases aligning to TRBD1. Trimming took 6 bases from V and 4 from J; bases not matched to a gene: 10. Germline values: CDR1 MNHNS, CDR2 SASEGT. There are 16 residues in the CDR3.

In regard to this clonotype: A much larger clone lies a single base off, so this may be a read error. The chain recombines TRBV5-1 with TRBJ1-2, with D possibly TRBD1 on 5 matching bases. Per germline, CDR1 SGHRS and CDR2 YFSETQ. CDR3 size: 13 residues. V lost 7 bases to trimming and J lost 3 bases, with 13 bases between them. Here the CDR3 DNA reads TGCGCCAGCGGCCGGGGGGGGGACTATGGCTACACCTTC. Translating gives CASGRGGDYGYTF.

The sample holds a few counts of this clonotype. The chain combines TRBV29-1 with TRBJ2-2; D gene unclear. The CDR3 spans 15 residues. V was clipped by 8 bases and J by 3 bases, with 19 bases between them. Looked up from germline, CDR1 is SQVTM and CDR2 is ANQGSEA. The CDR3, as DNA: TGCAGCCCCCGGGCGTACTTTCGGTACACCGGGGAGCTGTTTTTT. Translation: CSPRAYFRYTGELFF.

This rearrangement joins TRBV2 to TRBJ1-5; D is unresolved. V was shortened by 4 bases and J by 2 bases, with 12 bases between the two germline ends. Germline V CDR1 and CDR2: SNHLY, FYNNEI. The CDR3 has 15 residues. CDR3 DNA sequence: TGTGCCAGCAGTGCGGGTCCTCGGGGCAATCAGCCCCAGCATTTT. This translates into CASSAGPRGNQPQHF.

Comment on this clonotype: A read error is possible here, since a much larger clone lies one base away. The gene calls are TRBV9 and TRBJ1-3; TRBD1 matches 9 bases. CDR1 is SGDLS and CDR2 is YYNGEE in the germline V gene. The CDR3 spans 15 residues. In DNA, the CDR3 is TGTGCCAGCAGCGCGGGACAGGGCTCTGGAGACACCATATATTTT. This encodes CASSAGQGSGDTIYF.

CDR3 sequence (DNA): TGTGCCAGCAGTGGGGGGAACCCTGGGGCCAACGTCCTGACTTTC. Its translation is CASSGGNPGANVLTF. The chain carries TRBV11-2 and TRBJ2-6; tentatively, D is TRBD2 (6 bases). The CDR3 extends over 15 amino acids. CDR1 and CDR2 (germline): SGHAT, FQNNGV. The V end lost 6 bases, the J end lost 2 bases, and 11 bases lay between the germline ends.

The chain combines TRBV5-1 with TRBJ2-7, with unresolved D. The germline V and J ends were trimmed by 4 bases and 0 bases, with 11 bases remaining between them. Germline lookup yields CDR1 SGHRS and CDR2 YFSETQ. CDR3 length equals 14 residues. The CDR3 sequence: CASSAKDRSYEQYF. CDR3 bases: TGCGCCAGCAGCGCCAAGGACCGCTCCTACGAGCAGTACTTC.

By proportion, this clonotype is medium-sized. The J gene is TRBJ2-7, the V gene TRBV10-2; D gene ambiguous. There are 11 residues in the CDR3. With 8 bases removed from V and 5 bases from J, the gap between germline ends came to 10 bases. Germline CDR1 and CDR2: WSHSY and SAAADI. The CDR3: CASGRTHEQYF. Written as DNA, the CDR3 is TGCGCCAGCGGCAGGACCCACGAGCAGTACTTC.

This clonotype was detected many times. The chain uses TRBV9 and TRBJ2-5, with 7 bases that match TRBD2. The trim removed 1 base at V and 5 bases at J, leaving 2 bases unmatched. The CDR3 covers 13 residues. Germline CDR1 is SGDLS and CDR2 is YYNGEE. In DNA, the CDR3 is TGTGCCAGCAGCGTAAAGGGAGGGGAGACCCAGTACTTC. Translated, it gives CASSVKGGETQYF.

The CDR3 is CATSEGTLDYEQYF. The CDR3 DNA reads TGTGCCACCAGTGAGGGGACACTCGACTACGAGCAGTACTTC. The genes are TRBV24-1 and TRBJ2-7; D may be TRBD1 (6 bases). Germline assignment: CDR1 KGHDR and CDR2 SFDVKD. The CDR3 length is 14 residues. The germline V and J ends were trimmed by 4 bases and 3 bases, with 12 bases remaining between them.

CDR3 loop: CASSPSLQETQYF. DNA of the CDR3: TGTGCCAGCTCACCTTCCCTTCAAGAGACCCAGTACTTC. The chain combines TRBV18 with TRBJ2-5; D unclear. Germline CDR1 is KGHSH and CDR2 is LQKENI. The CDR3 has 13 amino acids. V shed 3 bases and J shed 2 bases, with 7 bases lying between them.